These 15 T cell receptor beta chains originate from one sample sequenced in a study of shared clonotypes between healthy human individuals. The data were produced by immunoSEQ multiplex PCR, yet TCRdb's version contains in-frame clones alone and is incomplete. The table lists about 1.1 million clones, roughly 80% of them singletons. The sequenced sample consisted of memory CD4+ T cells from PBMCs. Sample subset: CD45RA-negative fraction. The origin of the receptors is a man aged 18 to 29 in good health. Some clones in this sample may be carry-over from other donors' samples.

This chain's CDR3 is CASSAPGLEKLFF. CDR3 bases: TGTGCCAGCAGTGCGCCGGGACTCGAAAAACTGTTTTTT. The chain has TRBV6-1 and TRBJ1-4; D possibly corresponds to TRBD1 (5 bases). This CDR3 has 13 residues. V lost 4 bases and J 8 bases, leaving 11 bases between the germline ends. Germline lookup yields CDR1 MNHNS and CDR2 SASEGT.

The V gene is TRBV10-3, the J gene TRBJ2-2, with a tentative D call TRBD2 (5 bases). V lost 3 bases, J lost 4 bases, and 12 bases lay in between. The CDR3 is 15 amino acids. Germline values: CDR1 ENHRY, CDR2 SYGVKD. DNA for the CDR3: TGTGCCATCAGTGATGCTAGCTCGGGCACCGGGGAGCTGTTTTTT. As protein: CAISDASSGTGELFF.

This rearrangement joins TRBV2 to TRBJ2-3; the match to TRBD2 covers 13 bases. There are 17 residues in the CDR3. J was trimmed by 2 bases and V by 3 bases; bases with no gene match: 5. Germline V CDR1 and CDR2: SNHLY, FYNNEI. CDR3 sequence (DNA): TGTGCCAGCAGTGAGAGGGGGACTAGCGGGACCACAGATACGCAGTATTTT. Protein sequence: CASSERGTSGTTDTQYF.

CDR3 DNA: TGTGCCTCTACGGGCTTCTACGAGCAGTACTTC. Its protein product is CASTGFYEQYF. The V and J genes are TRBV6-1 and TRBJ2-7; unclear D gene. Germline V gene sequence: CDR1 MNHNS, CDR2 SASEGT. The length of the CDR3 is 11 residues. V was trimmed by 11 bases and J by 3 bases, leaving 11 bases between them.

The V gene is TRBV18, the J gene TRBJ1-3; D may be TRBD1 (6 bases). V lost 6 bases and J lost 0, with 12 bases in between. Germline values: CDR1 KGHSH, CDR2 LQKENI. The CDR3 is 15 residues long. CDR3: CASSPNRDSGNTIYF. DNA for the CDR3: TGTGCCAGCTCGCCCAACAGGGACTCTGGAAACACCATATATTTT.

This rearrangement joins TRBV11-3 to TRBJ2-1; D may be TRBD1 (6 bases). The germline gives CDR1 SGHNT, CDR2 YENEEA. The CDR3 runs to 13 residues. The ends were cut back, 1 base at V and 7 bases at J, with 8 bases in the middle. The chain's CDR3 is CASSLAGQNEQFF. As DNA, the CDR3 is TGTGCCAGCAGCTTAGCGGGACAAAATGAGCAGTTCTTC.

J is TRBJ1-1 and V is TRBV5-1; D not resolved. The CDR3 is made up of 13 amino acids. Trimming shortened V by 4 bases and J by 2 bases, and 9 bases separated the two germline ends. The germline gives CDR1 SGHRS, CDR2 YFSETQ. The CDR3 spells CASSKQINTEAFF. CDR3 in DNA: TGCGCCAGCAGCAAACAGATTAACACTGAAGCTTTCTTT.

The chain employs TRBV7-9 and TRBJ1-3, with D perhaps matching TRBD1 (5 bases). Trimming cost V 4 bases and J 8 bases, with 15 bases left between them. The V gene's germline CDR1 is SEHNR and CDR2 FQNEAQ (reference sequence). The CDR3 extends over 14 amino acids. The CDR3 DNA sequence: TGTGCCAGCAGCTGGGGGTCTGGCGGTGACACCATATATTTT. Its protein product is CASSWGSGGDTIYF.

This clone ranks as medium-sized. This chain connects TRBV30 to TRBJ1-5, with D uncertain. Deletions cut 1 base from V and 7 bases from J, with 11 bases between. Germline V gene data show CDR1 as GTSNPN and CDR2 as SVGIG (reference sequence). This CDR3 is 13 amino acids long. The CDR3 sequence: CAWSGGGRQPQHF. The CDR3 DNA follows: TGTGCCTGGAGTGGGGGAGGGAGGCAGCCCCAGCATTTT.

A few counts support this clone. This sequence joins TRBV30 and TRBJ2-1; 10 bases match TRBD2. The CDR3 sequence is 17 residues long. Per the germline V gene, CDR1 is GTSNPN and CDR2 is SVGIG (reference sequence). V was clipped by 3 bases and J by 9 bases; unmatched bases: 17. The CDR3 DNA sequence: TGTGCCTGGAGCGGTCACCCTCTAGCGGGAGTTATGATTGAGCAGTTCTTC. Translation: CAWSGHPLAGVMIEQFF.

This CDR3 reads CASSYPPERKAYEQYF. In DNA form, the CDR3 reads TGTGCCAGCAGTTACCCACCCGAGAGGAAAGCCTACGAGCAGTACTTC. The chain has TRBV6-6 and TRBJ2-7, with D uncertain. The germline V and J ends were trimmed by 2 bases and 2 bases, with 16 bases remaining between them. The CDR3 has 16 amino acids. Germline V gene data show CDR1 as MNHNY and CDR2 as SVGAGI (reference sequence).

This clone was seen a handful of times. The rearrangement joins TRBV27 to TRBJ2-7; TRBD2 matches at 12 bases. The CDR3 covers 15 residues. CDR1 and CDR2 from the germline V gene are MNHEY and SMNVEV (reference sequence). The V and J ends lost 4 bases and 4 bases, in that order; junction bases with no gene match: 5. Here the CDR3 DNA reads TGTGCCAGCAGTTGGAGCGGGACTAGCGGGTACGAGCAGTACTTC. Its protein is CASSWSGTSGYEQYF.

In regard to this clone: The sample holds other DNA sequences that translate to the same CDR3. The V call is TRBV5-1, the J call TRBJ2-5; tentatively, D is TRBD1 or TRBD2 (5 bases each). Germline assignment: CDR1 SGHRS and CDR2 YFSETQ. The CDR3 is 14 residues long. V was cut by 1 base and J by 5 bases, with 12 bases left in between. CDR3: CASSLTPGSETQYF. DNA of the CDR3: TGCGCCAGCAGCTTGACCCCAGGGAGTGAGACCCAGTACTTC.

The chain uses TRBV6-4 and TRBJ2-3; weak D call: TRBD2 (6 bases). Looked up from germline, CDR1 is MRHNA and CDR2 is SNTAGT. This CDR3 comprises 14 residues. Trimming stripped 2 bases from V and 6 bases from J, with 12 bases between. This CDR3 reads CASSDGGGTDTQYF. The DNA for the CDR3 is TGTGCCAGCAGTGACGGCGGCGGGACCGATACGCAGTATTTT.

The chain uses TRBV28 and TRBJ2-7; TRBD1 matches 12 bases. J was trimmed by 7 bases and V by 5 bases; bases with no gene match: 12. CDR1 is MDHEN and CDR2 is SYDVKM in the germline V gene. CDR3 length equals 16 residues. CDR3 in DNA: TGTGCCAGCAGTCCCATGCCGGGACAGGGGGCGGGGGAGCAGTACTTC. Translating it yields CASSPMPGQGAGEQYF.